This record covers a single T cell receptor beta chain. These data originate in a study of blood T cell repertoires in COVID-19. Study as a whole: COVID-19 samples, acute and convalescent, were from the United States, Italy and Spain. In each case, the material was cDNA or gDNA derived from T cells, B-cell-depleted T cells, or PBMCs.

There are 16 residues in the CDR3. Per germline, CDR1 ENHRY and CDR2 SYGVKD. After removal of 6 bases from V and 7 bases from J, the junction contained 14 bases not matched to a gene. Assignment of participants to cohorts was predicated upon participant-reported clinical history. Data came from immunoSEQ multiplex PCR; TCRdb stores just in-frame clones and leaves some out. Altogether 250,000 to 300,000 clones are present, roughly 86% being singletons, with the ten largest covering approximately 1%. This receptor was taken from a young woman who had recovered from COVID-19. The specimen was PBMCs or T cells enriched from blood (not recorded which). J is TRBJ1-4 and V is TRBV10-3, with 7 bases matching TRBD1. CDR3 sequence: CAISDRAGGGVEKLFF. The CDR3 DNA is TGTGCCATCAGCGACAGGGCCGGCGGGGGGGTTGAAAAACTGTTTTTT.